The next 21 T cell receptor beta chains were all read from a single sample in a study of blood T cell repertoires in COVID-19 (dated by TCRdb to between 2020 and 2021). The library relied on the immunoSEQ multiplex PCR assay. TCRdb re-hosts the immuneACCESS table, in-frame sequences only. Its copies lack some clones; in the studies checked, an unresolved V gene accounts for under half of them, and the cause for the rest is not known. This sample comprises 45,000 or so clones, about 90% of them detected only once. 10% to 15% of the sample is taken by the ten largest. Material: peripheral blood. These receptors originate from a man older than 75 with acute or convalescent COVID-19.

The chain uses TRBV5-1 and TRBJ2-1; 9 positions agree with TRBD2. With V trimmed by 0 bases and J by 8 bases, 6 bases remained unmatched. The length of the CDR3 is 15 residues. The germline gives CDR1 SGHRS, CDR2 YFSETQ. CDR3 sequence (DNA): TGCGCCAGCAGCTTGGGAGCGGGGGGCCGGGATGAGCAGTTCTTC. Protein: CASSLGAGGRDEQFF.

This clone showed up just once. This rearrangement joins TRBV19 to TRBJ1-6; D not resolved. This CDR3 has 15 residues. Trimming stripped 0 bases from V and 9 bases from J, with 12 bases between. Germline V gene data show CDR1 as LNHDA and CDR2 as SQIVND (reference sequence). The CDR3 loop reads CASSIDHDGLSPLHF. CDR3 DNA sequence: TGTGCCAGTAGTATAGATCACGACGGACTTTCACCCCTCCACTTT.

The chain recombines TRBV28 with TRBJ1-1; perhaps TRBD1 as D (5 bases). V lost 5 bases, J lost 5 bases, and 15 bases lay in between. The CDR3 covers 14 residues. The V gene's germline CDR1 is MDHEN and CDR2 SYDVKM. In DNA form, the CDR3 reads TGTGCCAGCAGTCGGAGTGGGGCACGGACTGAAGCTTTCTTT. Translated, it gives CASSRSGARTEAFF.

Details on this clone: Other DNA sequences within the sample encode an identical CDR3. The chain uses TRBV7-2 and TRBJ2-7, with D unclear. Looked up from germline, CDR1 is SGHTA and CDR2 is FQGNSA. This CDR3 is built from 12 residues. Trimming pared 5 bases from V and 0 bases from J, leaving 5 bases between. The CDR3 DNA follows: TGTGCCAGCAGCCCTAGCTCCTACGAGCAGTACTTC. Its translation is CASSPSSYEQYF.

This rearrangement joins TRBV18 to TRBJ1-4; D unclear. Germline-derived CDR1 and CDR2 are KGHSH and LQKENI. Trimming took 3 bases from V and 7 from J, leaving 9 bases between them. This CDR3 comprises 13 residues. In DNA, the CDR3 is TGTGCCAGCTCACCCGGTCTCTCTGAAAAACTGTTTTTT. Its protein is CASSPGLSEKLFF.

The V call is TRBV28, the J call TRBJ2-2; no firm D call. V was clipped by 2 bases and J by 7 bases, with 5 bases between them. The CDR3 sequence is 12 residues long. Germline V gene sequence: CDR1 MDHEN, CDR2 SYDVKM. CDR3 loop: CASSLQVGELFF. As DNA, the CDR3 is TGTGCCAGCAGTTTACAGGTCGGGGAGCTGTTTTTT.

V and J are TRBV11-2 and TRBJ1-1; D gene uncertain. Trimming removed 2 bases from V and 12 bases from J, with 16 bases in between. The CDR3 runs to 13 residues. Looked up from germline, CDR1 is SGHAT and CDR2 is FQNNGV. For the CDR3, the DNA is TGTGCCAGCAGCTTATACGGCTCCTCCGGGTCTTTCTTT. Its protein product is CASSLYGSSGSFF.

This clone showed up just once. The V and J genes are TRBV29-1 and TRBJ1-2; D ambiguous. The ends were cut back, 6 bases at V and 8 bases at J, with 16 bases in the middle. There are 12 residues in the CDR3. Germline CDR1 and CDR2: SQVTM and ANQGSEA. The DNA for the CDR3 is TGCAGCGTGGCCAGCGGCCCGGGGGGCTACACCTTC. Translation: CSVASGPGGYTF.

The table lists this clone with a count of one. The CDR3 nucleotides read TGTGCCAGCAGCTCCCGGAGAGGGTTCTACGAGCAGTACTTC. This encodes CASSSRRGFYEQYF. The V gene is TRBV11-2, the J gene TRBJ2-7; D is perhaps TRBD2 (5 bases). CDR1 and CDR2 (germline): SGHAT, FQNNGV. This CDR3 contains 14 residues. Between the trimmed V and J ends, which lost 4 bases and 3 bases, there was a span of 13 bases.

This chain joins TRBV7-2 and TRBJ2-7; D ambiguous. V dropped 0 bases and J dropped 2 bases, with 8 bases sitting between them. CDR3 length equals 14 residues. CDR1 is SGHTA and CDR2 is FQGNSA in the germline V gene. CDR3 coding DNA: TGTGCCAGCAGCTTAGCGGGCTTCGCCTACGAGCAGTACTTC. It codes for CASSLAGFAYEQYF.

V and J are TRBV19 and TRBJ1-5; 7 bases fit TRBD1. The V and J ends lost 6 bases and 7 bases, in that order; junction bases with no gene match: 9. CDR1 is LNHDA, CDR2 SQIVND, per germline (reference sequence). This CDR3 has 14 amino acids. CDR3 nucleotide sequence: TGTGCCAGTAGCCCTGAACAGGGGTTCCAGCCCCAGCATTTT. It is translated as CASSPEQGFQPQHF. The variable domain in full, with the rest retrieved from reference TRBV19 and TRBJ1-5, is DGGITQSPKYLFRKEGQNVTLSCEQNLNHDAMYWYRQDPGQGLRLIYYSQIVNDFQKGDIAEGYSVSREKKESFPLTVTSAQKNPTAFYLCASSPEQGFQPQHFGDGTRLSIL.

The chain combines TRBV9 with TRBJ1-1; D is possibly TRBD1 (5 bases). Trimming shortened V by 2 bases and J by 0 bases, and 8 bases separated the two germline ends. Germline loops: CDR1 SGDLS, CDR2 YYNGEE. CDR3 length: 14 amino acids. DNA for the CDR3: TGTGCCAGCAGCGTCAGGGATTTGAACACTGAAGCTTTCTTT. Protein sequence: CASSVRDLNTEAFF.

V usage is TRBV11-2 and J usage is TRBJ2-7; no definite D call. In germline, CDR1 is SGHAT, CDR2 FQNNGV. V shed 0 bases and J shed 5 bases, with 14 bases lying between them. This CDR3 has 15 residues. The chain's CDR3 is CASSLELPSEDEQYF. The CDR3 nucleotides read TGTGCCAGCAGCTTAGAGCTACCATCTGAGGACGAGCAGTACTTC.

The V call is TRBV4-1, the J call TRBJ1-1; TRBD1 is a possible D gene (5 bases). Per germline, CDR1 MGHRA and CDR2 YSYEKL. Trimming removed 0 bases from V and 6 bases from J, with 17 bases in between. This CDR3 region has 16 residues. The CDR3 DNA sequence: TGCGCCAGCAGCCAAGACCTGGGACTTGTGGGCGCTGAAGCTTTCTTT. Translation gives CASSQDLGLVGAEAFF.

CDR3 amino acids: CASRAGTGGPDTQYF. CDR3 coding DNA: TGTGCCAGCAGGGCGGGGACAGGGGGCCCAGATACGCAGTATTTT. The rearrangement joins TRBV6-5 to TRBJ2-3, with 12 bases identical to TRBD1. CDR3 length: 15 residues. Germline V gene sequence: CDR1 MNHEY, CDR2 SVGAGI. Trimming at V came to 6 bases and at J to 4 bases, leaving 5 bases not matched to a gene.

This chain's CDR3 is CASSLTGDEKLFF. The CDR3, as DNA: TGTGCCAGCTCACTGACAGGGGATGAAAAACTGTTTTTT. This chain connects TRBV18 to TRBJ1-4; 8 positions agree with TRBD1. Germline assignment: CDR1 KGHSH and CDR2 LQKENI. The V segment lost 4 bases and the J segment 6 bases; nucleotides outside the gene matches: 1. The CDR3 consists of 13 residues.

The chain uses TRBV4-2 and TRBJ2-7; TRBD2 aligns across 11 bases. The V gene end was trimmed by 5 bases and the J gene end by 2 bases; junction bases not matched to a gene: 2. CDR3 length: 14 amino acids. Per the germline V gene, CDR1 is LGHNA and CDR2 is YNFKEQ. In DNA form, the CDR3 reads TGTGCCAGCAGCAATAGCGGGGGGGCCTACGAGCAGTACTTC. Amino acid sequence: CASSNSGGAYEQYF.

The chain joins TRBV5-1 to TRBJ2-3, with unresolved D. V was clipped by 0 bases and J by 2 bases, with 7 bases between them. This CDR3 is built from 14 residues. Germline V gene sequence: CDR1 SGHRS, CDR2 YFSETQ. The DNA of the CDR3 is TGCGCCAGCAGCTTGGCTGGCAACACAGATACGCAGTATTTT. Its translation: CASSLAGNTDTQYF.

The chain has TRBV7-2 and TRBJ1-1; D remains unclear. The V and J ends lost 5 bases and 5 bases respectively, with 18 bases between them. The CDR3 length is 15 residues. Germline CDR1 SGHTA, CDR2 FQGNSA. The DNA of the CDR3 is TGTGCCAGCAGCCTAAGCGGAGGGTCAGGAACTGAAGCTTTCTTT. Residues: CASSLSGGSGTEAFF.

This rearrangement joins TRBV3-1 (or the pseudogene TRBV3-2) to TRBJ2-3; 7 positions match TRBD2. Trimming took 0 bases from V and 2 from J; bases not matched to a gene: 5. Germline lookup yields CDR1 LGHDT and CDR2 YNNKEL (reference sequence). The CDR3 is made up of 16 amino acids. The CDR3 DNA is TGTGCCAGCAGCCAAGATCCTAGCGGTTCCACAGATACGCAGTATTTT. It specifies CASSQDPSGSTDTQYF.

The chain combines TRBV6-5 with TRBJ1-5; TRBD1 aligns across 7 bases. J lost 4 bases, V lost 2 bases, and 2 bases had no gene match. Germline V CDR1 and CDR2: MNHEY, SVGAGI. The CDR3 spans 14 residues. CDR3 protein: CASSYGRGNQPQHF. In nucleotides, the CDR3 is TGTGCCAGCAGTTACGGCAGGGGGAATCAGCCCCAGCATTTT.